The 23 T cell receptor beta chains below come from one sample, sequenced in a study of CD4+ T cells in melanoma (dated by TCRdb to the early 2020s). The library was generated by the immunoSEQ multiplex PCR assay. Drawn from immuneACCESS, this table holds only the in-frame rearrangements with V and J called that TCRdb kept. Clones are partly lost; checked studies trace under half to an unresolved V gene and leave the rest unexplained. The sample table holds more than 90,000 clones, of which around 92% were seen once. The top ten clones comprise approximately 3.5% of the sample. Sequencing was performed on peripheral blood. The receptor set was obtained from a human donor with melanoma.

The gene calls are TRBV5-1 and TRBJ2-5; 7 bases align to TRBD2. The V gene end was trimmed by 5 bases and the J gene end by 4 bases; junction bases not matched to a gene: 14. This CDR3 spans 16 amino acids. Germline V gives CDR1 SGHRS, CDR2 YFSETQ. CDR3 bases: TGCGCCAGCAGGAAAACTAGCGCCGCCCGGGGAGAGACCCAGTACTTC. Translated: CASRKTSAARGETQYF.

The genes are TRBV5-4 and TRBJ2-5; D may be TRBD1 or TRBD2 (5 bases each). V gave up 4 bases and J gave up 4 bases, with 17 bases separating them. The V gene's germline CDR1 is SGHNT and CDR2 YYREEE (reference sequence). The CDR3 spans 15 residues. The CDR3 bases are TGTGCCAGCAGCCGTCTCGGGACGACCGGAGAGACCCAGTACTTC. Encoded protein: CASSRLGTTGETQYF.

CDR3 loop: CASSLGGLVVELFF. The CDR3 DNA reads as TGTGCCAGCAGCTTAGGGGGACTAGTGGTGGAGCTGTTTTTT. V and J are TRBV7-2 and TRBJ2-2; 8 bases fit TRBD2. The V and J ends lost 1 base and 10 bases, in that order; junction bases with no gene match: 5. The germline V gene has CDR1 SGHTA and CDR2 FQGNSA. There are 14 residues in the CDR3.

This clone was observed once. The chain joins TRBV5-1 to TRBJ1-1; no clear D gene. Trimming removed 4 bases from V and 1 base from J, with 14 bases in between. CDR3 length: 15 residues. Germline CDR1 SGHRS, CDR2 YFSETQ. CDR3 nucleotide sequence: TGCGCCAGCAGCCTAGGACCATCGGGGAACACTGAAGCTTTCTTT. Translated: CASSLGPSGNTEAFF.

CDR3 protein: CASSRGQDTGELFF. CDR3 in DNA: TGTGCCAGCAGCAGGGGACAGGACACCGGGGAGCTGTTTTTT. The genes are TRBV7-9 and TRBJ2-2; 8 bases line up with TRBD1. The CDR3 is 14 amino acids. J lost 3 bases, V lost 5 bases, and 2 bases had no gene match. Germline CDR1 reads SEHNR; CDR2 reads FQNEAQ (reference sequence).

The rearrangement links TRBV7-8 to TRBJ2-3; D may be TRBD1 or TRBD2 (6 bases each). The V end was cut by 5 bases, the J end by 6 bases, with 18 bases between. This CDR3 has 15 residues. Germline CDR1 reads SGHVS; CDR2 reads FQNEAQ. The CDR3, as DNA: TGTGCCAGCAGCCCTCTGGGACACCGGGGGGATACGCAGTATTTT. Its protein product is CASSPLGHRGDTQYF. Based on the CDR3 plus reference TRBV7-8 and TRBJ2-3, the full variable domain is GAGVSQSPRYKVAKRGQDVALRCDPISGHVSLFWYQQALGQGPEFLTYFQNEAQLDKSGLPSDRFFAERPEGSVSTLKIQRTQQEDSAVYLCASSPLGHRGDTQYFGPGTRLTVL.

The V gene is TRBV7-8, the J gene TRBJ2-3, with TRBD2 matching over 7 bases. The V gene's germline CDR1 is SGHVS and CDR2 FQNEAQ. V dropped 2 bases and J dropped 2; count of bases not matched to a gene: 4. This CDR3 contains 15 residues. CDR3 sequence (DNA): TGTGCCAGCAGCTTATTGCGGGAGACCACAGATACGCAGTATTTT. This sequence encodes CASSLLRETTDTQYF.

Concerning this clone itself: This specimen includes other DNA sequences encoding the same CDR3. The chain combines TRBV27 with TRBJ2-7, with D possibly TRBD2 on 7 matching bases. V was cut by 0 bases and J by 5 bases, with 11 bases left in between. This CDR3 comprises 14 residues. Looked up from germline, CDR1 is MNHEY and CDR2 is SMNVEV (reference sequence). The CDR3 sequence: CASSLSGGGHEQYF. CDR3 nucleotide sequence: TGTGCCAGCAGTTTATCTGGGGGGGGGCACGAGCAGTACTTC.

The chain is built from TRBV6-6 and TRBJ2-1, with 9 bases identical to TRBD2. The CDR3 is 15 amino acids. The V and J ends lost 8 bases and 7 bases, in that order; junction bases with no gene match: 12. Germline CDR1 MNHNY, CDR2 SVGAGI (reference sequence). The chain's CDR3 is CASGGGSGRGNEQFF. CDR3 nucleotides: TGTGCCAGCGGGGGTGGTAGCGGGAGAGGGAATGAGCAGTTCTTC.

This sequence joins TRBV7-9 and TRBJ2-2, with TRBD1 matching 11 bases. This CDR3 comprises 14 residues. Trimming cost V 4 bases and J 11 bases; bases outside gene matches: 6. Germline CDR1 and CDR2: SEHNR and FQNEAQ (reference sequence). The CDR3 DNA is TGTGCCAGCAGCTCCGAGGACAGGGGGCTTGAGCTGTTTTTT. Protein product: CASSSEDRGLELFF.

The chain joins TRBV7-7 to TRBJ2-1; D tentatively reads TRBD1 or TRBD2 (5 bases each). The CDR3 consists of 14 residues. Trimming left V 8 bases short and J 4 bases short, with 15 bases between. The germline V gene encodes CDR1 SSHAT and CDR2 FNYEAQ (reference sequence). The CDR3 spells CASAVGTEYNEQFF. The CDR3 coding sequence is TGTGCCAGCGCGGTAGGGACGGAATACAATGAGCAGTTCTTC.

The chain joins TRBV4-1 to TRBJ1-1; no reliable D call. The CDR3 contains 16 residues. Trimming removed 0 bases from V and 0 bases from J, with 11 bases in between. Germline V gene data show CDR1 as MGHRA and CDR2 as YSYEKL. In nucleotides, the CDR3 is TGCGCCAGCAGCCAAGAGGTTTCTCGGCTGAACACTGAAGCTTTCTTT. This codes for CASSQEVSRLNTEAFF.

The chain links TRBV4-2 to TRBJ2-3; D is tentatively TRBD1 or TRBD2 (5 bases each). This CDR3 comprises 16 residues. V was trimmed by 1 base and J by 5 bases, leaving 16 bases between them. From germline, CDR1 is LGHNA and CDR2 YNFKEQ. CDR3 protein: CASSQGSGYRGDTQYF. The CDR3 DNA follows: TGTGCCAGCAGCCAAGGTTCGGGGTATAGGGGAGATACGCAGTATTTT.

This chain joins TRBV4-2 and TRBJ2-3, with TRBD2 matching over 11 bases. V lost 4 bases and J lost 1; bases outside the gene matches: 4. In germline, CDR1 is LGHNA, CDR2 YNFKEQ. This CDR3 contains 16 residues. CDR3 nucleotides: TGTGCCAGCAGCCCGGTAGCGGGGGGGGGCACAGATACGCAGTATTTT. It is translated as CASSPVAGGGTDTQYF.

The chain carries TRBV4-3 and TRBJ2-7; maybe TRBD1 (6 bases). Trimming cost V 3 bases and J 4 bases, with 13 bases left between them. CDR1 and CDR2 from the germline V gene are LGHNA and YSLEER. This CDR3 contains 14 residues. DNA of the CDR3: TGCGCCAGCAGCCAGGCCCGGACAGCTTACGAGCAGTACTTC. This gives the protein CASSQARTAYEQYF.

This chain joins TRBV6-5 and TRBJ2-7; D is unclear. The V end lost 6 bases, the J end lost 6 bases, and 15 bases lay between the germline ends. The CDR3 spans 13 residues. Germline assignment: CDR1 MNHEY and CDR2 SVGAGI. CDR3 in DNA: TGTGCCAGCAGCTCCCCGCGTGTGGGCGAGCAGTACTTC. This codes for CASSSPRVGEQYF.

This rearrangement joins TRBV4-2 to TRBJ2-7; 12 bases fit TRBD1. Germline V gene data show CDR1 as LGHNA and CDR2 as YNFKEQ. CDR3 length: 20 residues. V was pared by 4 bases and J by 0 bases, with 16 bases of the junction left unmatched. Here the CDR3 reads CASSRARDRGQISSSYEQYF. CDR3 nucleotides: TGTGCCAGCAGCCGGGCCCGGGACAGGGGGCAAATTAGTAGCTCCTACGAGCAGTACTTC.

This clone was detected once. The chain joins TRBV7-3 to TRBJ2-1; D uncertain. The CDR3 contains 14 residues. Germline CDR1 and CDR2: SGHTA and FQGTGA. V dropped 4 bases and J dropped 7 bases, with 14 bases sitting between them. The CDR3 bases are TGTGCCAGCAGCTCGACGGAGAGACCGAATGAGCAGTTCTTC. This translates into CASSSTERPNEQFF.

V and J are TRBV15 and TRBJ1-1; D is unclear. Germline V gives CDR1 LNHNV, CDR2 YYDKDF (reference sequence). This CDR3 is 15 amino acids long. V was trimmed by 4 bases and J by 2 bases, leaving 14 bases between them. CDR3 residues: CATSITRALNTEAFF. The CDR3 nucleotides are TGTGCCACCAGCATTACTAGGGCCCTTAACACTGAAGCTTTCTTT.

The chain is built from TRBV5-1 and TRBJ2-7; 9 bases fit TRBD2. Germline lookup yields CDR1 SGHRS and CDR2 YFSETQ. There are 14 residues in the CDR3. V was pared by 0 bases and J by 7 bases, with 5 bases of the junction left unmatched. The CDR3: CASSLVTSGEEQYF. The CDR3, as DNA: TGCGCCAGCAGCTTGGTGACTAGCGGAGAAGAGCAGTACTTC.

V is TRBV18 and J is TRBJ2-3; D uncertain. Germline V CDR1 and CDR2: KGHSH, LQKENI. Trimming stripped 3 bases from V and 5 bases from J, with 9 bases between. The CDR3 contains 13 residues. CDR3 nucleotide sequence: TGTGCCAGCTCACCCTTGGACCGAGATACGCAGTATTTT. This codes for CASSPLDRDTQYF.

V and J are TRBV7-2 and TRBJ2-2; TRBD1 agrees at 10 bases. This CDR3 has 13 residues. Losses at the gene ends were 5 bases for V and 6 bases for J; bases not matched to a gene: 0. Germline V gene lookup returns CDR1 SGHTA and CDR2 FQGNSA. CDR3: CASSGTGAGELFF. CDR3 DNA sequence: TGTGCCAGCAGCGGGACAGGGGCCGGGGAGCTGTTTTTT.

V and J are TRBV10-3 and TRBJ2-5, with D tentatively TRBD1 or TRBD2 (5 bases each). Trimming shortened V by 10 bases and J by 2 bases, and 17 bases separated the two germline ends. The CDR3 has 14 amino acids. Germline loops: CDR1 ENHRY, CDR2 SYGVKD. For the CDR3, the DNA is TGTGCCACCCGACGCGAGGGGAAGCAAGAGACCCAGTACTTC. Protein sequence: CATRREGKQETQYF.